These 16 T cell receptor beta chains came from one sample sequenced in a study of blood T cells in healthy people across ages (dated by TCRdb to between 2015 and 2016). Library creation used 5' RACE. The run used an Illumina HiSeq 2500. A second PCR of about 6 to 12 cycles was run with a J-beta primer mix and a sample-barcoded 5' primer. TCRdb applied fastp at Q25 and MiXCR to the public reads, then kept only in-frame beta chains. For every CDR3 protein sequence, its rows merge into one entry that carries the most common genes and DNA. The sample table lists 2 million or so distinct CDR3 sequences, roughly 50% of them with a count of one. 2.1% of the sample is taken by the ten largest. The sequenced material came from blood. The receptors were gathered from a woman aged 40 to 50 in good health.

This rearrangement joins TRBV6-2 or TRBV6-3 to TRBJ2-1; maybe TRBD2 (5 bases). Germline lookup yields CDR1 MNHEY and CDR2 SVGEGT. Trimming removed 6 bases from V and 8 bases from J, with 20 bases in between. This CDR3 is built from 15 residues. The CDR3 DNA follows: TGTGCCAGCAGAACTTCCGGGATAGGGAACCATGAGCAGTTCTTC. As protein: CASRTSGIGNHEQFF.

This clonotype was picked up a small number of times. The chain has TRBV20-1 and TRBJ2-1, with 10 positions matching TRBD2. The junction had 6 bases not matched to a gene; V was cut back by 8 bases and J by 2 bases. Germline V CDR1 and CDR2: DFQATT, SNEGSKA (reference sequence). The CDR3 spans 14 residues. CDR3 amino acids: CSLGGTSAYNEQFF. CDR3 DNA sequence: TGCAGTCTTGGGGGGACTAGCGCCTACAATGAGCAGTTCTTC.

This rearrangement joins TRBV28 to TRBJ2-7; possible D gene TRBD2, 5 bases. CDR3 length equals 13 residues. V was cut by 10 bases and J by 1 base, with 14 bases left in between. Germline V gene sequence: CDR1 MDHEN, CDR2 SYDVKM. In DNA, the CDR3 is TGTGCCAACAGAGGACTGGCTTCCTACGAGCAGTACTTC. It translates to CANRGLASYEQYF.

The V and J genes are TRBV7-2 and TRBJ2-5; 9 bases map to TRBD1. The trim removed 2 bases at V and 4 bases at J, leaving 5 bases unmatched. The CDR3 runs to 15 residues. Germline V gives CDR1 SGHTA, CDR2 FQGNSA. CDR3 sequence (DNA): TGTGCCAGCAGCTTATCACAGGGGGCCGTAGAGACCCAGTACTTC. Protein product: CASSLSQGAVETQYF.

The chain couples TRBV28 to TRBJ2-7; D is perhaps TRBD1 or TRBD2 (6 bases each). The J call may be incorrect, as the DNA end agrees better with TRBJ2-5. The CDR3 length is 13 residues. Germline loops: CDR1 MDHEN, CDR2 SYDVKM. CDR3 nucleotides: TGTGCCAGCAGTGTAGGGGGGTATGAGACCCAGTACTTC. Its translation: CASSVGGYETQYF.

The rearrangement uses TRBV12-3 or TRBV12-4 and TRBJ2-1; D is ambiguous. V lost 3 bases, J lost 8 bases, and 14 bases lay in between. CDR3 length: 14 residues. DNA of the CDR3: TGTGCCAGCAGTTTCGGCATCTCAGGCGATGAGCAGTTCTTC. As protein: CASSFGISGDEQFF.

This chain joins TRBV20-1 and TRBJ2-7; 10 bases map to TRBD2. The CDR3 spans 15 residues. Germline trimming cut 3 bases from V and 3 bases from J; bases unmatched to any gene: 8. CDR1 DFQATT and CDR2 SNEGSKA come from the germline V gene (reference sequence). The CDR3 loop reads CSASRASGGFYEQYF. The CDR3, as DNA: TGCAGTGCTAGCAGGGCTAGCGGGGGATTCTACGAGCAGTACTTC.

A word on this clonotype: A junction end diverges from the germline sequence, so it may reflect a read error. CDR3 in DNA: TGTGCCAGCTGTTTACGCCCCCCCGGGACAGGAGCCTATGGCTACACCTTC. Its protein is CASCLRPPGTGAYGYTF. This chain uses TRBV28 with TRBJ1-2, with TRBD1 matching 8 bases. CDR3 size: 17 residues. CDR1 is MDHEN, CDR2 SYDVKM, per germline.

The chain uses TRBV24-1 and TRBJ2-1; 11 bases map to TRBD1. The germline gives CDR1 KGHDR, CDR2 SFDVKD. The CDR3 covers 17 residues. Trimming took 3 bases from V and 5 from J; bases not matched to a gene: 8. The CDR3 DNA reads TGTGCCACCAGTGATCCCCGGACAGGGGGCGCCGACAATGAGCAGTTCTTC. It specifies CATSDPRTGGADNEQFF.

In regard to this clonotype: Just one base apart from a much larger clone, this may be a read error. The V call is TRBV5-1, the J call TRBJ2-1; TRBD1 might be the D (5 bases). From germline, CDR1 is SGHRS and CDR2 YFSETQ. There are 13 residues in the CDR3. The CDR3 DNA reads TGCGCCAGCAGAGAGAAGGTAGGGGATGAGCGGTTCTTC. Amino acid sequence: CASREKVGDERFF. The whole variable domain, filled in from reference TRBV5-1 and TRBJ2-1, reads KAGVTQTPRYLIKTRGQQVTLSCSPISGHRSVSWYQQTPGQGLQFLFEYFSETQRNKGNFPGRFSGRQFSNSRSEMNVSTLELGDSALYLCASREKVGDERFFGPGTRLTVL.

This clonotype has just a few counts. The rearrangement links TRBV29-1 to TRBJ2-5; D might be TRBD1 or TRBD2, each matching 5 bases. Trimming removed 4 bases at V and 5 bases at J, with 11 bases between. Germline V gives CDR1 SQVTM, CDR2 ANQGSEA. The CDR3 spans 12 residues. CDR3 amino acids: CSVVRGRETQYF. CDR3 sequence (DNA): TGCAGCGTTGTACGGGGCCGGGAGACCCAGTACTTC. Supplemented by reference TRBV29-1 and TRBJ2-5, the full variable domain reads SAVISQKPSRDICQRGTSLTIQCQVDSQVTMMFWYRQQPGQSLTLIATANQGSEATYESGFVIDKFPISRPNLTFSTLTVSNMSPEDSSIYLCSVVRGRETQYFGPGTRLLVL.

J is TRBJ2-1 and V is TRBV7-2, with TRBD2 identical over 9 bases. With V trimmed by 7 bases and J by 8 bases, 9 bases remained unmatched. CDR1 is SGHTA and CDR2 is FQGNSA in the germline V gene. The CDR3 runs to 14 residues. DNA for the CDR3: TGTGCCAGCAACACCCATATAGCGGGAGATGAGCAGTTCTTC. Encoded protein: CASNTHIAGDEQFF.

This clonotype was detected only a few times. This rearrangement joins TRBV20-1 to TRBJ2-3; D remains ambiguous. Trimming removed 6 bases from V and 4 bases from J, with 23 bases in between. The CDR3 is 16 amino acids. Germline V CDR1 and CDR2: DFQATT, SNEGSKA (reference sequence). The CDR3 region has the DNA TGCAGTGCAACTGCCCCCCCCAAAACCCACGCAGATACGCAGTATTTT. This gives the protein CSATAPPKTHADTQYF.

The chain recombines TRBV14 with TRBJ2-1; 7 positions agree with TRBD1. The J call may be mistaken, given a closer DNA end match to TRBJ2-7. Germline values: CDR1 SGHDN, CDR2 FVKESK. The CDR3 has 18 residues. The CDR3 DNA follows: TGTGCCAGCAGCCTTGGGAAGGACAGGAAAAAATATTACAATGAGCAGTACTTC. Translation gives CASSLGKDRKKYYNEQYF.

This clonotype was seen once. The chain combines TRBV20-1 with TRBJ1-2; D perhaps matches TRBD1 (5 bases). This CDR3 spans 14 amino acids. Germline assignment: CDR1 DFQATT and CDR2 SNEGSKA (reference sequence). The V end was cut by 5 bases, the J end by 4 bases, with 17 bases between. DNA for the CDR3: TGCAGTGCTGTAAGGAGGACAAGGATCTATGGCTACACCTTC. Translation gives CSAVRRTRIYGYTF.

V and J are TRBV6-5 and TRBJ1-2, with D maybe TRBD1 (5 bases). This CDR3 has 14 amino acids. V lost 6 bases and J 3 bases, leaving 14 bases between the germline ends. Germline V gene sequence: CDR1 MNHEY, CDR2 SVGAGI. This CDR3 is CASSEGTADYGYTF. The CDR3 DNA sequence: TGTGCCAGCAGCGAGGGGACTGCCGACTATGGCTACACCTTC.